This T cell receptor beta chain is from a study of blood T cell repertoires in COVID-19. Clones were sequenced by immunoSEQ multiplex PCR, and TCRdb holds only the in-frame ones, with some missing. The profile shows fewer than 350,000 clones, about 90% of them singletons. V shed 2 bases and J shed 5 bases, with 16 bases lying between them. The CDR3 contains 15 residues. Looked up from germline, CDR1 is MDHEN and CDR2 is SYDVKM. The clonotype comes from a woman aged 18-35 years with acute COVID-19. The sample taken for sequencing was PBMCs or T cells enriched from blood (not recorded which). The chain links TRBV28 to TRBJ2-7; tentatively, D is TRBD1 (5 bases). The CDR3 protein is CASSLRKPGIHEQYF. The CDR3 nucleotides read TGTGCCAGCAGTTTACGCAAACCAGGGATTCACGAGCAGTACTTC.